The 10 T cell receptor beta chains in this list originate from one sample, sequenced in a study of molecular identifiers for immune sequencing clone quantification. TCRdb itself ran the PCR reads through MiXCR, one entry per CDR3 protein. This table holds about 640,000 distinct CDR3 sequences, approximately 20% found once. The specimen was naive CD8+ T cells from blood, with Jurkat cell RNA spiked in. Subset in this sample: FACS-sorted CD8+CD4-CCR7+CD45RA+ naive T cells. The receptor source for this set is a human donor in good health. Some libraries in this study had Jurkat cell RNA spiked in.

This clonotype appeared many times. The chain links TRBV5-6 to TRBJ2-1, with 7 nucleotides matching TRBD2. V shed 2 bases, J shed 4 bases, and the junction held 6 bases outside the gene matches. The CDR3 totals 15 residues. Per the germline V gene, CDR1 is SGHDT and CDR2 is YYEEEE. CDR3 sequence: CASSFQPSGYNEQFF. The DNA for the CDR3 is TGTGCCAGCAGCTTCCAACCTAGCGGTTACAATGAGCAGTTCTTC.

Comments on this clonotype: One base away lies a much larger clone, so this may be a sequencing read error. This chain connects TRBV29-1 to TRBJ1-4; 7 bases are a match to TRBD1. The germline V gene has CDR1 SQVTM and CDR2 ANQGSEA. The J segment lost 3 bases and the V segment lost 7 bases, leaving 8 bases of the junction unmatched. This CDR3 region has 14 residues. CDR3 in amino acids: CSAAGGTANEKLFF. The CDR3, as DNA: TGCAGCGCCGCGGGAGGGACAGCTAATGAAAAACTGTTTTTT.

This clonotype was found a few times. The chain is built from TRBV19 and TRBJ2-7, with D possibly being TRBD2 (5 bases). Trimming stripped 5 bases from V and 2 bases from J, with 19 bases between. The CDR3 is 16 residues long. Germline CDR1 LNHDA, CDR2 SQIVND (reference sequence). CDR3 loop: CASSPRHGRIPYEQYF. The CDR3 DNA reads TGTGCCAGTAGTCCCAGACATGGGAGAATACCCTACGAGCAGTACTTC.

Regarding this clonotype: It may be a read error: a sequence one base away is much more abundant. The chain employs TRBV7-6 and TRBJ2-3, with TRBD2 matching over 8 bases. Germline values: CDR1 SGHVS, CDR2 FNYEAQ. The CDR3 is made up of 15 amino acids. V trimming: 5 bases; J trimming: 11 bases; junction bases outside the gene matches: 15. CDR3 bases: TGTGCCAGCAGCGTTGGCGGGGGGTTCAGATACGTGCAGTATTTT. Protein product: CASSVGGGFRYVQYF.

This clonotype was observed at least ten times. The chain uses TRBV27 and TRBJ2-7; possibly TRBD2 for D (6 bases). V was shortened by 6 bases and J by 2 bases, with 11 bases between the two germline ends. The V gene's germline CDR1 is MNHEY and CDR2 SMNVEV (reference sequence). This CDR3 comprises 13 residues. The CDR3 DNA reads TGTGCCAGCAGCCACGGGGGTACCTACGAGCAGTACTTC. Residues: CASSHGGTYEQYF.

With regard to this clonotype: Being one base from a much bigger clone, this may be a read error. The V call is TRBV9, the J call TRBJ2-3; D call uncertain. CDR1 and CDR2 from the germline V gene are SGDLS and YYNGEE. This CDR3 has 14 residues. The V gene lost 0 bases and the J gene lost 8 bases, with 13 bases spanning the gap. In nucleotides, the CDR3 is TGTGCCAGCAGCGTAGGGGCAGCGTCAGGTACGCAGTATTTT. It yields the protein CASSVGAASGTQYF.

This clonotype was counted ten times or more. This sequence joins TRBV12-3 or TRBV12-4 and TRBJ1-2; no clear D. V was cut by 6 bases and J by 4 bases, with 12 bases left in between. The CDR3 consists of 13 residues. The CDR3 region is CASRDDGIYGYTF. The CDR3 bases are TGTGCCAGCAGAGATGACGGGATCTATGGCTACACCTTC.

This clonotype was seen repeatedly, ten times or more. The chain employs TRBV12-3 or TRBV12-4 and TRBJ2-2; 9 bases are a match to TRBD1. This CDR3 has 16 amino acids. The V and J ends lost 8 bases and 4 bases, in that order; junction bases with no gene match: 11. The CDR3 coding sequence is TGTGCCAGCGCAAGGGGAGGGGACAGGGTCACCGGGGAGCTGTTTTTT. Protein: CASARGGDRVTGELFF.

Note on this clonotype: At one end, the junction sequence differs from germline, possibly due to a read error. The chain recombines TRBV12-3 or TRBV12-4 with TRBJ2-2; D possibly corresponds to TRBD2 (5 bases). This CDR3 contains 14 residues. Here the CDR3 DNA reads TGTGCCAGCAGTTTATCCCAGAACACCGGGGAGCTGATTTTT. This encodes CASSLSQNTGELIF.

The gene calls are TRBV10-2 and TRBJ2-7; 9 bases fit TRBD1. V lost 2 bases to trimming and J lost 5 bases; unmatched junction nucleotides: 4. Germline V CDR1 and CDR2: WSHSY, SAAADI. This CDR3 is 14 amino acids long. The CDR3 DNA is TGCGCCAGCAGTGAGCGACAGGGGGTTCACGAGCAGTACTTC. It yields the protein CASSERQGVHEQYF.